This T cell receptor (beta chain) comes out of a study of response to subunit inactivated influenza vaccine. Of note for this clonotype: The antigen remains undetermined.

TCRdb re-analysed the RT-PCR reads in MiXCR, keeping a single row per CDR3 protein. The sample records 650,000 to 800,000 distinct CDR3 sequences, about 15% being singletons. Broader study findings: That few new T cells are recruited by each seasonal influenza vaccination was the authors' suggestion.

This CDR3 region has 16 residues. V was trimmed by 4 bases and J by 3 bases, leaving 15 bases between them. Germline-derived CDR1 and CDR2 are SGHTA and FQGNSA. This sequence joins TRBV7-2 and TRBJ1-4, with D tentatively TRBD1 (6 bases). This clonotype was sampled from a man aged 50 or older who received an inactivated influenza vaccine. Here the sequenced sample was PBMCs from blood, taken roughly 15 days before vaccination. CDR3 coding DNA: TGTGCCAGCAGCTGGAGGGGGATCCTCGCTAATGAAAAACTGTTTTTT. It specifies CASSWRGILANEKLFF.